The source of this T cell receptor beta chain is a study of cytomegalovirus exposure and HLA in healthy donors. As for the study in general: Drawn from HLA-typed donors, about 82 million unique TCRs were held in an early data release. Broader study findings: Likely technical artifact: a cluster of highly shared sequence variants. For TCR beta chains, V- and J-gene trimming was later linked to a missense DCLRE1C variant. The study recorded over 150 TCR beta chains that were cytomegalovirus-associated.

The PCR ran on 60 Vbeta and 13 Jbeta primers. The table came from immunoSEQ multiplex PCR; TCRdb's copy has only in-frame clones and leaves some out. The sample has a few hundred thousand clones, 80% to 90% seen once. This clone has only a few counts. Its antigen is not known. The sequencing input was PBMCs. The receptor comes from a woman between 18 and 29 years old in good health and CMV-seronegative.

The DNA of the CDR3 is TGTGCCAGCAGTTTTAGGTCGGTCTTAGCGGGGAACAATGAGCAGTTCTTC. Amino acid sequence: CASSFRSVLAGNNEQFF. The V gene is TRBV27, the J gene TRBJ2-1; the match to TRBD2 covers 8 bases. V lost 3 bases, J lost 5 bases, and 12 bases stayed unmatched. The CDR3 is made up of 17 amino acids. The germline gives CDR1 MNHEY, CDR2 SMNVEV (reference sequence).